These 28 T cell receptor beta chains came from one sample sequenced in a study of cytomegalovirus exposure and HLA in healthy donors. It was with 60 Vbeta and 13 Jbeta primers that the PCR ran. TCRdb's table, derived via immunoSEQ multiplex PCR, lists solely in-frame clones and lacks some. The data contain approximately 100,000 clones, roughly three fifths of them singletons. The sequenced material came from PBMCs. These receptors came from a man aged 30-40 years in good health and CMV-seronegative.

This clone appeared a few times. CDR3 nucleotide sequence: TGTGCCAGCAGCTTAGTGGCTAGCGGGTCTCGCACCGGGGAGCTGTTTTTT. Its translation is CASSLVASGSRTGELFF. The gene calls are TRBV7-3 and TRBJ2-2, with TRBD2 matching 8 bases. Trimming cost V 2 bases and J 4 bases; bases outside gene matches: 9. The CDR3 has 17 residues. From germline, CDR1 is SGHTA and CDR2 FQGTGA.

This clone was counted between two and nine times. In nucleotides, the CDR3 is TGTGCCAGCAGCGTAGTTTCCGTGAGTCCCGAGCAGTTCTTC. It is translated as CASSVVSVSPEQFF. This sequence joins TRBV9 and TRBJ2-1; unclear D gene. The CDR3 consists of 14 residues. Germline assignment: CDR1 SGDLS and CDR2 YYNGEE. V lost 0 bases to trimming and J lost 10 bases, with 14 bases between them.

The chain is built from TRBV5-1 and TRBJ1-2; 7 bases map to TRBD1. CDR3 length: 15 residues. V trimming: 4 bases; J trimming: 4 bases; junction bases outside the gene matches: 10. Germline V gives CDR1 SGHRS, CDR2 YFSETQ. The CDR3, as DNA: TGCGCCAGCAGCCCCGGACCGGGACAGTTCTATGGCTACACCTTC. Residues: CASSPGPGQFYGYTF.

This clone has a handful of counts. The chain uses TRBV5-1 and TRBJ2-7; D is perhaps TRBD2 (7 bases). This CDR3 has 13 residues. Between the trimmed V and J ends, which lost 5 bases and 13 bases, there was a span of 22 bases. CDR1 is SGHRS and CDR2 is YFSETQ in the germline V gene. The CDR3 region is CASRPEGGRENYF. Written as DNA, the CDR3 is TGCGCCAGCAGGCCCGAGGGGGGGAGGGAAAACTACTTC.

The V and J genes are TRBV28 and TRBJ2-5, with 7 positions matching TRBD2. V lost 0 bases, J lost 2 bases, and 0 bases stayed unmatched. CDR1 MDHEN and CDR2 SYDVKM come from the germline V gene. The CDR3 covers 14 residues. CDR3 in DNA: TGTGCCAGCAGTTTATGGGGAGGGCAAGAGACCCAGTACTTC. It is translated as CASSLWGGQETQYF.

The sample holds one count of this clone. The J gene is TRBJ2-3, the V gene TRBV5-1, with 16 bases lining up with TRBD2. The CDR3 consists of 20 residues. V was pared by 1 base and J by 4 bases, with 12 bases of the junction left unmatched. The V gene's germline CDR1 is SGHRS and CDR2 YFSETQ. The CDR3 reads CASSLQTPGTSGRGPDTQYF. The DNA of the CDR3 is TGCGCCAGCAGCTTGCAAACCCCCGGGACTAGCGGGAGGGGCCCAGATACGCAGTATTTT.

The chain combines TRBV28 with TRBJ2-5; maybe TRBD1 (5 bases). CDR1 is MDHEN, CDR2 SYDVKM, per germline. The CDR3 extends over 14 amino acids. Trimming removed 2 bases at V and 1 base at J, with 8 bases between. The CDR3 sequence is CASSLLDSQETQYF. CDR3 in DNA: TGTGCCAGCAGTTTACTAGACAGCCAAGAGACCCAGTACTTC.

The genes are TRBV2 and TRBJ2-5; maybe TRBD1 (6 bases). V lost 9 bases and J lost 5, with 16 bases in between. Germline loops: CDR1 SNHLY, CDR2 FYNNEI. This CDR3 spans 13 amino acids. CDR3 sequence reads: CARSLRTVETQYF. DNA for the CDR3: TGTGCCAGATCACTACGGACAGTCGAGACCCAGTACTTC.

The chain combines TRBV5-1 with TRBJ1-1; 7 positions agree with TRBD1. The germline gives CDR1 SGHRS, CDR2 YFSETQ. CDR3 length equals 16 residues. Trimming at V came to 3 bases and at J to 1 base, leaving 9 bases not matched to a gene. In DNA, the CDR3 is TGCGCCAGCAGCTGGCCTGCAGGGGGAGGGAACACTGAAGCTTTCTTT. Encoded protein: CASSWPAGGGNTEAFF.

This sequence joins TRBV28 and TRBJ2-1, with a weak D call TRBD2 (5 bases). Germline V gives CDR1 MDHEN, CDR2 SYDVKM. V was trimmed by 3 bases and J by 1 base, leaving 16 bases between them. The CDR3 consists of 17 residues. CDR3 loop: CASSLKAAANSYNEQFF. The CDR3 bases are TGTGCCAGCAGTTTGAAGGCAGCGGCAAATTCCTACAATGAGCAGTTCTTC.

CDR3 region: CASSRTGGGRQETQYF. The DNA for the CDR3 is TGTGCCAGTAGCCGGACAGGGGGCGGAAGGCAAGAGACCCAGTACTTC. The J gene is TRBJ2-5, the V gene TRBV19, with 11 bases fitting TRBD1. The CDR3 runs to 16 residues. Trimming cost V 6 bases and J 2 bases; bases outside gene matches: 8. CDR1 is LNHDA, CDR2 SQIVND, per germline (reference sequence).

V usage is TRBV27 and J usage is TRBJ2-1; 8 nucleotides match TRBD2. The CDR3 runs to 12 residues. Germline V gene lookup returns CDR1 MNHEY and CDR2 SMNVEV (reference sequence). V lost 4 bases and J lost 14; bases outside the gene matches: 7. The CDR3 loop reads CASSSWTSLEFF. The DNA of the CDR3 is TGTGCCAGCAGTTCCTGGACTAGCCTCGAGTTCTTC.

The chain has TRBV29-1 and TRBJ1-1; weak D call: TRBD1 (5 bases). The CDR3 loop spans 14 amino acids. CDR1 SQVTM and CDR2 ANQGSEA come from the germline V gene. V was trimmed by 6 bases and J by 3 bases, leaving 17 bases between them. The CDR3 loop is CSVRDGGLYTEAFF. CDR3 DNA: TGCAGCGTGAGGGACGGGGGATTGTACACTGAAGCTTTCTTT.

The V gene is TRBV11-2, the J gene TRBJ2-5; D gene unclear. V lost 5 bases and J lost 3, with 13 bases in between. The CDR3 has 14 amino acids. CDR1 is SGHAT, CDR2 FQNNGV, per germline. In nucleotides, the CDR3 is TGTGCCAGCAGCACCACAGCCGCCGAAGAGACCCAGTACTTC. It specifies CASSTTAAEETQYF.

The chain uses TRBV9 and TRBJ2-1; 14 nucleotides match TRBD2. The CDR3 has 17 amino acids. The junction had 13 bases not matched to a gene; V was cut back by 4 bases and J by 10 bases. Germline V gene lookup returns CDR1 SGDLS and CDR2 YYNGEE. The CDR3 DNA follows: TGTGCCAGCAGCTCCCCGACTAGCGGGGGGGCACGGGGAGAGCAGTTCTTC. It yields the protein CASSSPTSGGARGEQFF.

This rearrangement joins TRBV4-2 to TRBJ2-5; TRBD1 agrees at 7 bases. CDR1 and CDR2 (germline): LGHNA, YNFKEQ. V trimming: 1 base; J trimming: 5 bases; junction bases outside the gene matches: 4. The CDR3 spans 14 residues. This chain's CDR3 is CASSQAGRGETQYF. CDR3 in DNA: TGTGCCAGCAGCCAAGCGGGCAGGGGGGAGACCCAGTACTTC.

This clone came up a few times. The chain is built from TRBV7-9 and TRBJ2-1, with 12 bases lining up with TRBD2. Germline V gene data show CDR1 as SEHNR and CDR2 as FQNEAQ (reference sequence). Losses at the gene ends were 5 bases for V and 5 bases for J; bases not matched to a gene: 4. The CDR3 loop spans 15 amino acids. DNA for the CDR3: TGTGCCAGCAGCACCACTAGCGGGAGGAACAATGAGCAGTTCTTC. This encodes CASSTTSGRNNEQFF. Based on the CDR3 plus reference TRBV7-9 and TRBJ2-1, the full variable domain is DTGVSQNPRHKITKRGQNVTFRCDPISEHNRLYWYRQTLGQGPEFLTYFQNEAQLEKSRLLSDRFSAERPKGSFSTLEIQRTEQGDSAMYLCASSTTSGRNNEQFFGPGTRLTVL.

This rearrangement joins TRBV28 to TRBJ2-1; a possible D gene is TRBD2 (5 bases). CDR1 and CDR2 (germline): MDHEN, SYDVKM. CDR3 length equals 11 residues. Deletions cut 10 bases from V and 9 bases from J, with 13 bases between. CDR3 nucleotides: TGTGCCACCCGGGATCCCAGTGAGCAGTTCTTC. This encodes CATRDPSEQFF.

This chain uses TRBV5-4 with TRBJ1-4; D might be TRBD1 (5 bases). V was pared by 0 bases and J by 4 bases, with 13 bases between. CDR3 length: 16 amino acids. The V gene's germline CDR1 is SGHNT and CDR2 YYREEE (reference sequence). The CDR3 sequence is CASSLGPGLDNEKLFF. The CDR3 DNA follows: TGTGCCAGCAGCTTGGGACCGGGACTGGATAATGAAAAACTGTTTTTT. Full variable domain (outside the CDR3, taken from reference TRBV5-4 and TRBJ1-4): ETGVTQSPTHLIKTRGQQVTLRCSSQSGHNTVSWYQQALGQGPQFIFQYYREEENGRGNFPPRFSGLQFPNYSSELNVNALELDDSALYLCASSLGPGLDNEKLFFGSGTQLSVL.

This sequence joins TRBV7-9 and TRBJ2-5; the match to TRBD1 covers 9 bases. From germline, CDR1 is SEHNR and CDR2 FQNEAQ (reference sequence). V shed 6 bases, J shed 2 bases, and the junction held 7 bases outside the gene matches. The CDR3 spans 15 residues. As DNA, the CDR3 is TGTGCCAGCAGTCCCGGGACAGGGAATCAAGAGACCCAGTACTTC. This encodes CASSPGTGNQETQYF.

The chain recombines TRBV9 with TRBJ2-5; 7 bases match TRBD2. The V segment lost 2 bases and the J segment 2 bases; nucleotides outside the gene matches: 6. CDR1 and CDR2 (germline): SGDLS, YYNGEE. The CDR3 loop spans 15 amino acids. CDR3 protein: CASSVGSGPQETQYF. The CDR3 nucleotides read TGTGCCAGCAGCGTCGGTAGCGGGCCTCAAGAGACCCAGTACTTC.

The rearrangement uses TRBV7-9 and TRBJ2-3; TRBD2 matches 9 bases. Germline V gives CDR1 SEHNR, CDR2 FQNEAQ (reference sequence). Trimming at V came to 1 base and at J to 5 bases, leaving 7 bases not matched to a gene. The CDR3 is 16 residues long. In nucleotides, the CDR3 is TGTGCCAGCAGCTTAGTGGGCGGGGGGGCCAAAGATACGCAGTATTTT. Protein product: CASSLVGGGAKDTQYF.

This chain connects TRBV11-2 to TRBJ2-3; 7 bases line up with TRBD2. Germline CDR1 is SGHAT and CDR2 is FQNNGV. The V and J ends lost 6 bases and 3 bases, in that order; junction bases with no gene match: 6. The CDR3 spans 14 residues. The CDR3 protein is CASRGGLATDTQYF. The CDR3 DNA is TGTGCCAGCAGGGGAGGGTTGGCTACAGATACGCAGTATTTT.

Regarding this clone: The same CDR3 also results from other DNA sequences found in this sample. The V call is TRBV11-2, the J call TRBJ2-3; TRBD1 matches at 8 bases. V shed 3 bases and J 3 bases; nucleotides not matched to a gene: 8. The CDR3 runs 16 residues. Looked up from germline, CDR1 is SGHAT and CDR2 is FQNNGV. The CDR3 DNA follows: TGTGCCAGCAGCTTTGGAACAGGGGGTATTACAGATACGCAGTATTTT. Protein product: CASSFGTGGITDTQYF.

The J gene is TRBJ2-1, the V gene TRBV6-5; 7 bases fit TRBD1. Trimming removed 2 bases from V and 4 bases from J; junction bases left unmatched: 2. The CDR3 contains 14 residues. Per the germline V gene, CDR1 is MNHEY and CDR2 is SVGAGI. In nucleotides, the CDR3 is TGTGCCAGCAGTTACCAGGGGGATTACAATGAGCAGTTCTTC. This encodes CASSYQGDYNEQFF.

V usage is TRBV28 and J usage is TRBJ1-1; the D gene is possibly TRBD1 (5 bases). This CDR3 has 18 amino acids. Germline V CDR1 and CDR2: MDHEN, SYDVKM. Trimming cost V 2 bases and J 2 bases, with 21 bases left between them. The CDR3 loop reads CASSLSAGHSSSNTEAFF. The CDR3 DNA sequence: TGTGCCAGCAGTTTAAGTGCCGGACATTCCTCGTCAAACACTGAAGCTTTCTTT.

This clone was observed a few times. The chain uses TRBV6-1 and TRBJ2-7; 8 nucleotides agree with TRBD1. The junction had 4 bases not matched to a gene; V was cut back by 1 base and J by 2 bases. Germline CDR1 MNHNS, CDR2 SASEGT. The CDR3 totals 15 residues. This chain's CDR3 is CASSEGTGGPYEQYF. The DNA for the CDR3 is TGTGCCAGCAGTGAAGGAACAGGGGGACCCTACGAGCAGTACTTC.

Here the CDR3 reads CASSEVSVGQGGSPLHF. The CDR3, as DNA: TGCGCCAGCAGTGAGGTTTCGGTGGGACAGGGTGGTTCACCCCTCCACTTT. V usage is TRBV10-2 and J usage is TRBJ1-6; 9 bases fit TRBD1. In germline, CDR1 is WSHSY, CDR2 SAAADI. The CDR3 has 17 residues. Germline trimming cut 2 bases from V and 9 bases from J; bases unmatched to any gene: 11.